Listed here are 9 T cell receptor beta chains from one sample, sequenced in a study of T-cell reconstitution after alpha-beta-depleted transplantation in children. Using unique molecular identifiers, the investigators prepared the TCRbeta library. One entry per CDR3 protein results from TCRdb running MiXCR on the PCR reads. This table has around 400,000 distinct CDR3 sequences, roughly 22% appearing once. The material was PBMCs from the stem cell graft donor, obtained from the stem cell graft. All receptors come from a human donor who donated a stem cell graft to a child with acute myeloid leukemia.

This clonotype was recorded a few times. V and J are TRBV7-6 and TRBJ2-1; 10 bases map to TRBD2. V gave up 5 bases and J gave up 4 bases; unmatched junction bases: 8. Germline V CDR1 and CDR2: SGHVS, FNYEAQ. The CDR3 is 16 residues long. DNA for the CDR3: TGTGCCAGCAGCCCAGACGGACTAGCGGCTTACAATGAGCAGTTCTTC. Translated, it gives CASSPDGLAAYNEQFF.

This clonotype was observed a handful of times. The rearrangement uses TRBV20-1 and TRBJ2-7, with D uncertain. Germline CDR1 reads DFQATT; CDR2 reads SNEGSKA (reference sequence). With 3 bases removed from V and 0 bases from J, the gap between germline ends came to 9 bases. The CDR3 contains 13 residues. The CDR3 coding sequence is TGCAGTGCTAGGCCAACAGACTCCTACGAGCAGTACTTC. Protein product: CSARPTDSYEQYF.

The rearrangement links TRBV12-3 or TRBV12-4 to TRBJ1-2; no clear D. CDR3 length equals 14 residues. The V and J ends lost 1 base and 5 bases respectively, with 11 bases between them. CDR3 DNA sequence: TGTGCCAGCAGTTTAGGACACACCACATATGGCTACACCTTC. Translating it yields CASSLGHTTYGYTF.

Many counts were recorded for this clonotype. The CDR3 loop reads CSVREPPYEQYF. In nucleotides, the CDR3 is TGCAGCGTCCGGGAGCCACCCTACGAGCAGTACTTC. The J gene is TRBJ2-7, the V gene TRBV29-1; D may be TRBD2 (6 bases). The CDR3 runs 12 residues. CDR1 is SQVTM, CDR2 ANQGSEA, per germline. The V end lost 6 bases, the J end lost 2 bases, and 11 bases lay between the germline ends.

This clonotype was observed a few times. The chain joins TRBV6-5 to TRBJ2-5, with 9 bases identical to TRBD2. V lost 2 bases, J lost 2 bases, and 12 bases stayed unmatched. The CDR3 is 18 amino acids. In germline, CDR1 is MNHEY, CDR2 SVGAGI. The CDR3: CASSYPSGREGLQETQYF. CDR3 coding DNA: TGTGCCAGCAGTTACCCGTCGGGGCGGGAGGGTCTACAAGAGACCCAGTACTTC.

This chain uses TRBV12-3 or TRBV12-4 with TRBJ2-1; 8 bases align to TRBD2. This CDR3 has 15 amino acids. The ends lost 1 base at V and 3 bases at J; junction bases unmatched: 2. The CDR3 spells CASSLEGLVYNEQFF. The CDR3 DNA follows: TGTGCCAGCAGTTTAGAGGGACTAGTCTACAATGAGCAGTTCTTC.

This clonotype was counted only a few times. The V gene is TRBV7-2, the J gene TRBJ2-7, with a tentative D call TRBD1 (6 bases). V lost 5 bases, J lost 2 bases, and 19 bases lay in between. Germline CDR1 SGHTA, CDR2 FQGNSA. There are 16 residues in the CDR3. The CDR3 loop reads CASSPHPRGQTYEQYF. CDR3 bases: TGTGCCAGCAGCCCCCACCCAAGAGGACAGACCTACGAGCAGTACTTC.

Worth noting for this clonotype: A single base separates this from a much larger clone, so it may be a read error. The rearrangement links TRBV28 to TRBJ2-5; D possibly uses TRBD1 or TRBD2 (5 bases each). Trimming took off 5 bases at V and 5 bases at J, with 12 bases between the two ends. This CDR3 contains 13 residues. Per germline, CDR1 MDHEN and CDR2 SYDVKM. This chain's CDR3 is CASSRGPAETQYF. Here the CDR3 DNA reads TGTGCCAGCAGTCGGGGCCCGGCGGAGACCCAGTACTTC.

This chain uses TRBV3-1 with TRBJ2-5; D call uncertain. CDR3 length equals 13 residues. The V gene lost 2 bases and the J gene lost 7 bases, with 11 bases spanning the gap. Germline V CDR1 and CDR2: LGHDT, YNNKEL (reference sequence). CDR3 amino acids: CASSQPPGRTQYF. CDR3 DNA sequence: TGTGCCAGCAGCCAACCGCCTGGTAGGACCCAGTACTTC.